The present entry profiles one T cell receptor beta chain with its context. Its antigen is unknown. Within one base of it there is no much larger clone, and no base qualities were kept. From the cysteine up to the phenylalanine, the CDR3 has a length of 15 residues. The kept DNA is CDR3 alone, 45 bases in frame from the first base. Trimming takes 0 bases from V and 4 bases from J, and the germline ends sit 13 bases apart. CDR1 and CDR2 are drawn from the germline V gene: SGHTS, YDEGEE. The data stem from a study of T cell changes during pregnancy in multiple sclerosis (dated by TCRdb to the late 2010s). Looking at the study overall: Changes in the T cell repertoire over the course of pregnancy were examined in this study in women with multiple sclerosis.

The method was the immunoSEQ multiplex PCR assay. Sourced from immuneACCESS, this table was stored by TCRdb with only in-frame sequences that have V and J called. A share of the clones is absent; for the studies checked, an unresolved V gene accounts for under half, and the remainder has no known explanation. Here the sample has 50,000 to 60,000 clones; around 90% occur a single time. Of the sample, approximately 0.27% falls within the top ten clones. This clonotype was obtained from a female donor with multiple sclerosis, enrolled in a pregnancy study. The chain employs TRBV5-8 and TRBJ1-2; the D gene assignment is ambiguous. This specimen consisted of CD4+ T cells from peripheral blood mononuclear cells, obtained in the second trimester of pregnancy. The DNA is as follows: TGTGCCAGCAGCTTGGAAATTTTGCCCAGCTATGGCTACACCTTC. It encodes CASSLEILPSYGYTF.